What follows are 19 T cell receptor beta chains derived from one specimen sequenced in a study of metastatic and nonmetastatic thyroid tumors. TCRdb ran MiXCR on the PCR reads. The table has approximately 20,000 clones, approximately 30% seen once. Nobody among the patients had been given any treatment before thyroid surgery. The source material was adjacent normal tissue. The receptors here all came from a female donor with papillary thyroid cancer or a benign thyroid nodule (not recorded which). Some clones in this sample may be carry-over from other donors' samples.

The genes are TRBV20-1 and TRBJ2-1; no definite D call. V lost 0 bases to trimming and J lost 4 bases, with 10 bases between them. Germline lookup yields CDR1 DFQATT and CDR2 SNEGSKA (reference sequence). This CDR3 has 14 amino acids. The CDR3 DNA follows: TGCAGTGCTAGAGATCCCCCCCAATACAATGAGCAGTTCTTC. Amino acid sequence: CSARDPPQYNEQFF.

The V gene is TRBV20-1, the J gene TRBJ2-5; D remains ambiguous. The CDR3 is made up of 13 amino acids. Per the germline V gene, CDR1 is DFQATT and CDR2 is SNEGSKA (reference sequence). The V gene lost 6 bases and the J gene lost 2 bases, with 13 bases spanning the gap. The CDR3 region is CSALGGIQETQYF. The CDR3 DNA reads TGCAGTGCCTTGGGTGGGATTCAAGAGACCCAGTACTTC.

This clone occurred a few times. The chain uses TRBV6-1 and TRBJ1-2; D is unresolved. The ends were cut back, 2 bases at V and 9 bases at J, with 19 bases in the middle. This CDR3 is 15 amino acids long. Per the germline V gene, CDR1 is MNHNS and CDR2 is SASEGT. The CDR3 coding sequence is TGTGCCAGCAGTGAATCCGGGAATCCCCTCCATCGCTACACCTTC. This encodes CASSESGNPLHRYTF.

This clone was detected many times. This rearrangement joins TRBV3-1 to TRBJ2-1; 10 nucleotides align to TRBD2. The CDR3 consists of 15 residues. V shed 1 base, J shed 6 bases, and the junction held 3 bases outside the gene matches. Germline V gene sequence: CDR1 LGHDT, CDR2 YNNKEL (reference sequence). The CDR3 sequence: CASSQVSGGANEQFF. In DNA form, the CDR3 reads TGTGCCAGCAGCCAAGTCAGCGGGGGGGCCAATGAGCAGTTCTTC.

In this sample, this clone turned up many times. The rearrangement links TRBV7-6 to TRBJ2-3; 10 nucleotides match TRBD1. After removal of 5 bases from V and 2 bases from J, the junction contained 4 bases not matched to a gene. The CDR3 spans 15 residues. Germline loops: CDR1 SGHVS, CDR2 FNYEAQ. The DNA for the CDR3 is TGTGCCAGCAGCCAGGGACAGGGGATCACAGATACGCAGTATTTT. The encoded protein is CASSQGQGITDTQYF.

The chain carries TRBV13 and TRBJ2-2; 10 bases agree with TRBD2. Germline V gene data show CDR1 as PRHDT and CDR2 as FYEKMQ (reference sequence). The CDR3 runs 19 residues. V shed 4 bases, J shed 4 bases, and the junction held 15 bases outside the gene matches. CDR3 sequence: CASSYYNLAGEGGTGELFF. The CDR3 region has the DNA TGTGCCAGCAGCTATTACAACCTAGCGGGAGAGGGAGGCACCGGGGAGCTGTTTTTT. The full variable domain, rest sourced from reference TRBV13 and TRBJ2-2, is AAGVIQSPRHLIKEKRETATLKCYPIPRHDTVYWYQQGPGQDPQFLISFYEKMQSDKGSIPDRFSAQQFSDYHSELNMSSLELGDSALYFCASSYYNLAGEGGTGELFFGEGSRLTVL.

The rearrangement uses TRBV6-2 or TRBV6-3 and TRBJ1-1, with D unresolved. This CDR3 region has 17 residues. Deletions cut 5 bases from V and 5 bases from J, with 24 bases between. The germline gives CDR1 MNHEY, CDR2 SVGEGT. CDR3 bases: TGTGCCAGCAGTCCCGATTCTAGGGCGCGGCGGTTGACTGAAGCTTTCTTT. Protein product: CASSPDSRARRLTEAFF.

This clone was detected only once. Within the sample, other DNA sequences also encode this same CDR3. The chain carries TRBV5-1 and TRBJ1-6; the D gene is possibly TRBD1 (5 bases). Trimming took off 4 bases at V and 5 bases at J, with 13 bases between the two ends. The CDR3 length is 15 residues. Germline CDR1 SGHRS, CDR2 YFSETQ. The CDR3 nucleotides are TGCGCCAGCAGCGTAACCGGGACGCATAATTCACCCCTCCACTTT. It yields the protein CASSVTGTHNSPLHF. Combining the CDR3 with reference TRBV5-1 and TRBJ1-6 gives the whole variable domain KAGVTQTPRYLIKTRGQQVTLSCSPISGHRSVSWYQQTPGQGLQFLFEYFSETQRNKGNFPGRFSGRQFSNSRSEMNVSTLELGDSALYLCASSVTGTHNSPLHFGNGTRLTVT.

The gene calls are TRBV2 and TRBJ1-5, with unresolved D. Looked up from germline, CDR1 is SNHLY and CDR2 is FYNNEI. The CDR3 is 13 residues long. V lost 0 bases, J lost 7 bases, and 7 bases lay in between. The CDR3 loop reads CASSEAPGQPQHF. The CDR3, as DNA: TGTGCCAGCAGTGAAGCTCCGGGGCAGCCCCAGCATTTT.

The V and J genes are TRBV6-1 and TRBJ1-1; TRBD1 matches at 7 bases. The CDR3 runs 15 residues. CDR1 and CDR2 (germline): MNHNS, SASEGT. Trimming removed 7 bases from V and 9 bases from J; junction bases left unmatched: 17. Written as DNA, the CDR3 is TGTGCCAGCACCCTGACAGGAGGGACAGCACAAAAAGCTTTCTTT. This translates into CASTLTGGTAQKAFF.

This chain connects TRBV20-1 to TRBJ2-7; 8 bases align to TRBD1. The CDR3 contains 13 residues. V lost 6 bases, J lost 6 bases, and 10 bases stayed unmatched. Per germline, CDR1 DFQATT and CDR2 SNEGSKA (reference sequence). In DNA, the CDR3 is TGCAGTGCCCCTCGGGACAGGAGGCTCGAGCAGTACTTC. This gives the protein CSAPRDRRLEQYF.

This clone has at least ten counts. V is TRBV20-1 and J is TRBJ2-2; tentatively, D is TRBD1 or TRBD2 (7 bases each). CDR3 length: 15 amino acids. Germline V CDR1 and CDR2: DFQATT, SNEGSKA (reference sequence). V was trimmed by 7 bases and J by 3 bases, leaving 18 bases between them. For the CDR3, the DNA is TGCAGTGTTCCCAATGCAGGGGGGGACACCGGGGAGCTGTTTTTT. Protein product: CSVPNAGGDTGELFF.

The CDR3 loop is CASSWSGGAPDTQYF. The DNA of the CDR3 is TGTGCCAGCAGCTGGAGCGGGGGGGCCCCAGATACGCAGTATTTT. The V call is TRBV11-2, the J call TRBJ2-3; TRBD2 matches at 10 bases. Germline V CDR1 and CDR2: SGHAT, FQNNGV. The V segment lost 4 bases and the J segment 4 bases; nucleotides outside the gene matches: 5. CDR3 length equals 15 residues.

This clone occurred a few times. One end of the junction fails to match germline, which may point to a read error. At the DNA level, this CDR3 is encoded by other sequences in the same sample as well. The chain couples TRBV2 to TRBJ2-5; D is unresolved. Per the germline V gene, CDR1 is SNHLY and CDR2 is FYNNEI. CDR3 length: 11 residues. Written as DNA, the CDR3 is TGTGCAAGCAGTGTCCGTGAGACCCAGTACTTC. Protein: CASSVRETQYF.

The gene calls are TRBV6-2 or TRBV6-3 and TRBJ1-2; unclear D gene. The CDR3 runs to 14 residues. V dropped 4 bases and J dropped 2 bases, with 11 bases sitting between them. Germline V CDR1 and CDR2: MNHEY, SVGEGT. The CDR3 region has the DNA TGTGCCAGCAGTTCAGTTACAATCAACTATGGCTACACCTTC. It codes for CASSSVTINYGYTF.

This clone has only a few counts. The chain joins TRBV6-2 or TRBV6-3 to TRBJ1-3; D gene ambiguous. V lost 2 bases, J lost 4 bases, and 3 bases lay in between. The length of the CDR3 is 12 residues. Germline loops: CDR1 MNHEY, CDR2 SVGEGT. DNA for the CDR3: TGTGCCAGCAGTTACCCCGGAAACACCATATATTTT. Its protein product is CASSYPGNTIYF.

This clone was recorded a few times. V and J are TRBV20-1 and TRBJ2-3, with 7 bases fitting TRBD2. Germline loops: CDR1 DFQATT, CDR2 SNEGSKA (reference sequence). The CDR3 is 15 amino acids. V lost 3 bases, J lost 4 bases, and 10 bases stayed unmatched. CDR3 DNA sequence: TGCAGTGCTAGGCAGGGCGGGGGACGACCAGATACGCAGTATTTT. Protein product: CSARQGGGRPDTQYF.

This clone was seen only a few times. V and J are TRBV28 and TRBJ2-7, with TRBD1 as a possible D gene (6 bases). The CDR3 spans 16 residues. V gave up 3 bases and J gave up 4 bases, with 19 bases separating them. Germline V gene data show CDR1 as MDHEN and CDR2 as SYDVKM. The CDR3 here is CASSFDRSLALYEQYF. The CDR3 region has the DNA TGTGCCAGCAGTTTCGACAGGAGTCTAGCTTTGTACGAGCAGTACTTC.

As regards this clone: Since the CDR3 does not end with the conserved phenylalanine or tryptophan, this likely comes from a read error. The chain uses TRBV20-1 and TRBJ1-2; a weak D match, TRBD1 (5 bases). Germline V lookup: CDR1 DFQATT, CDR2 SNEGSKA (reference sequence). The CDR3 extends over 11 amino acids. With 5 bases removed from V and 3 bases from J, the gap between germline ends came to 7 bases. CDR3 residues: CSAGGDYGYTL. In nucleotides, the CDR3 is TGCAGTGCTGGGGGTGACTATGGCTACACCCTC.